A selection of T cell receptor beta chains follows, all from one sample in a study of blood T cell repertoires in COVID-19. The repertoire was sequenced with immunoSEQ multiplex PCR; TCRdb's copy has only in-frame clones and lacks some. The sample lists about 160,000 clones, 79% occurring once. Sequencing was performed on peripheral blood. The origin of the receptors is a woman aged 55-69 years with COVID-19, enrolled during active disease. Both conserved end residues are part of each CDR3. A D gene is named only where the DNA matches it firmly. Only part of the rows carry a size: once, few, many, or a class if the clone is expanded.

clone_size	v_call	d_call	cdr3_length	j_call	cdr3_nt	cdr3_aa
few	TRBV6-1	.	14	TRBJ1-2	TGTGCCAGCAGTGACCCCACAGGGCGCTATGGCTACACCTTC	CASSDPTGRYGYTF
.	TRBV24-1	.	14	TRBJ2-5	TGTGCCACCAGTGATCCACGACAGTCAGAGACCCAGTACTTC	CATSDPRQSETQYF
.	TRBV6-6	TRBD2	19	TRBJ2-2	TGTGCCAGCAGTCTACGAAAATTATCGACTAGCGGCGGTACCGGGGAGCTGTTTTTT	CASSLRKLSTSGGTGELFF
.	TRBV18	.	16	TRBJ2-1	TGTGCCAGCTCACCACGGGACACGAGCTCCTACAATGAGCAGTTCTTC	CASSPRDTSSYNEQFF
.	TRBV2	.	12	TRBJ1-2	TGTGCCAGCAGTGGAGGGGGCTATGGCTACACCTTC	CASSGGGYGYTF
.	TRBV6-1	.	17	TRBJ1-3	TGTGCCAGCAGTGAGATCCTGGGGGGAACGGGTGGAAACACCATATATTTT	CASSEILGGTGGNTIYF
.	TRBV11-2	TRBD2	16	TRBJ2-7	TGTGCCAGCAGCTTAGGCCAGTGGCTAGCGGGAACCCAGCAGTACTTC	CASSLGQWLAGTQQYF
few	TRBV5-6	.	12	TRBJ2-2	TGTGCCAGCAGCTACTCTCCCGGGGAGCTGTTTTTT	CASSYSPGELFF
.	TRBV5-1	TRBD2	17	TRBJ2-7	TGCGCCAGCAGCTTGGACGTACTAGCGGTACGAACCTACGAGCAGTACTTC	CASSLDVLAVRTYEQYF
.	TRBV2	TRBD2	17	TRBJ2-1	TGTGCCAGCAGTGAAATTGGCGGGGGGGTCTCCTACAATGAGCAGTTCTTC	CASSEIGGGVSYNEQFF
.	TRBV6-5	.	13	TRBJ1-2	TGTGCCAGCAGTTACTCGATCTCTGGCGGCTACACCTTC	CASSYSISGGYTF
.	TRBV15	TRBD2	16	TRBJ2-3	TGTGCCACCAGCAGAAGACTAGCGGGGGGGCCTGATACGCAGTATTTT	CATSRRLAGGPDTQYF
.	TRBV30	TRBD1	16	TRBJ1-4	TGTGCCTGGAGTAGTCATCGGGACAGGACTAATGAAAAACTGTTTTTT	CAWSSHRDRTNEKLFF
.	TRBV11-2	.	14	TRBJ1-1	TGTGCCAGCAGCTCACGAACCAGGGACACTGAAGCTTTCTTT	CASSSRTRDTEAFF
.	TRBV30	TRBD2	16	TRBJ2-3	TGTGCCTGGAGTGTGGGACTAGCGGGAGGGGGAGATACGCAGTATTTT	CAWSVGLAGGGDTQYF
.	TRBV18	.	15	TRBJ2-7	TGTGCCAGCTCAGCTACCGGGAAGGGCTCCTACGAGCAGTACTTC	CASSATGKGSYEQYF
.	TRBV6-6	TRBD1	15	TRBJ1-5	TGTGCCAGCAGTTACCGAGGGGGCGCCGGTCAGCCCCAGCATTTT	CASSYRGGAGQPQHF
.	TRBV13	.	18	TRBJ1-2	TGTGCCAGCAGAACTTCCCTTGCCGTGGGCAGGGGAATGAGTGGCTACACCTTC	CASRTSLAVGRGMSGYTF
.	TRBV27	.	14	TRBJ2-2	TGTGCCAGCAGGCCGACTAGAGGCACCGGGGAGCTGTTTTTT	CASRPTRGTGELFF
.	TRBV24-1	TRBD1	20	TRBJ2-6	TGTGCCACCAGTGATTTTCAACGGACAGGGGGTAGCTCTGGGGCCAACGTCCTGACTTTC	CATSDFQRTGGSSGANVLTF
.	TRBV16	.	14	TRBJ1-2	TGTGCCAGCAGCCAATCGGGGCAGATCTATGGCTACACCTTC	CASSQSGQIYGYTF
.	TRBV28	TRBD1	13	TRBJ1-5	TGTGCCAGCAGTTCACAGGGGAAACAGCCCCAGCATTTT	CASSSQGKQPQHF
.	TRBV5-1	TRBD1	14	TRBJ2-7	TGCGCCAGCAGCTTGGGGACAGGGGAAAACGAGCAGTACTTC	CASSLGTGENEQYF
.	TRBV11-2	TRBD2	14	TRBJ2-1	TGTGCCAGTGGGGCTAGCGGGACCCACAATGAGCAGTTCTTC	CASGASGTHNEQFF
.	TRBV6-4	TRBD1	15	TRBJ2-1	TGTGCCAGCAGTCCCGGGACAGGGAGTTTCAATGAGCAGTTCTTC	CASSPGTGSFNEQFF
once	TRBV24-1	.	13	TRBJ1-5	TGTGCCACCAGTGCACAGACAAATCAGCCCCAGCATTTT	CATSAQTNQPQHF
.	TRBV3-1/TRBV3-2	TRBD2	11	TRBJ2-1	TGTGCCAGCAGCCAAGGGACTAGCGCGTTCTTC	CASSQGTSAFF
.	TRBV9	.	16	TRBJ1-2	TGTGCCAGCAGCGTAGGCCCGGGCAGGGTGATAGAGGGCTACACCTTC	CASSVGPGRVIEGYTF
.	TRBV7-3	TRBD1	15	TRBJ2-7	TGTGCCAGCAGCCAGGACAGGGGGGCCTCCTACGAGCAGTACTTC	CASSQDRGASYEQYF
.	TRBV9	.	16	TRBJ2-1	TGTGCCAGCAGCGTAGCAGGCAAAGTTAGTTACAATGAGCAGTTCTTC	CASSVAGKVSYNEQFF
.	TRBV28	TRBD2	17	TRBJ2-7	TGTGCCAGCAGTCCAAGACTAGCGGGAGCTGGGGGGGGCGAGCAGTACTTC	CASSPRLAGAGGGEQYF
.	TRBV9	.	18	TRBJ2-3	TGTGCCAGCAGCGCCCGTAATCCCGACAGGAGAATCACAGATACGCAGTATTTT	CASSARNPDRRITDTQYF
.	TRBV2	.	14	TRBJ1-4	TGTGCCAGCAGTCCGGGGGGGAGTAATGAAAAACTGTTTTTT	CASSPGGSNEKLFF
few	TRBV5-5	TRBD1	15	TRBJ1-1	TGTGCCAGCAGCCCTCTCAGGGGGCGCGGCACTGAAGCTTTCTTT	CASSPLRGRGTEAFF
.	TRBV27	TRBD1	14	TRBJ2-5	TGTGCCAGCAGTCAACTCAGGGGGCTGGAGACCCAGTACTTC	CASSQLRGLETQYF
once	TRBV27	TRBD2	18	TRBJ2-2	TGTGCCAGCAGTCGTCGACTAGCGGGGGGGATTGGGACCGGGGAGCTGTTTTTT	CASSRRLAGGIGTGELFF
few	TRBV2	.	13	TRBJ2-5	TGTGCCAGCCAATTCCAGGGGTTGGAGACCCAGTACTTC	CASQFQGLETQYF
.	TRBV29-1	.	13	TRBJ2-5	TGCAGCGTTGTTAAGGGGAACCAAGAGACCCAGTACTTC	CSVVKGNQETQYF
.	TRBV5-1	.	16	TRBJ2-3	TGCGCCAGCAGCTTGGCTAGAGCCGGAGGCACAGATACGCAGTATTTT	CASSLARAGGTDTQYF
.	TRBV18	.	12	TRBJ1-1	TGTGCCAGCTCACCAGTCAGATCAGAAGCTTTCTTT	CASSPVRSEAFF